A single sample gave rise to the 12 T cell receptor beta chains below, sequenced in a study of blood T cells in healthy people across ages. It was with a sample-barcoded 5' primer and a J-beta primer mix that a second PCR of about 6 to 11 cycles was run. TCRdb re-analysed the 5' RACE reads in MiXCR, keeping a single row per CDR3 protein. The sample has 600,000 to 1,000,000 distinct CDR3 sequences; 58% are singletons. Sequenced sample: blood. These receptors were obtained from a man aged 25-45 years in good health.

Only a few counts were recorded for this clonotype. V and J are TRBV5-1 and TRBJ1-2, with 8 bases lining up with TRBD1. J lost 5 bases, V lost 0 bases, and 3 bases had no gene match. This CDR3 contains 14 residues. Germline CDR1 SGHRS, CDR2 YFSETQ. In nucleotides, the CDR3 is TGCGCCAGCAGCTTGGGGACAGGGATGTATGGCTACACCTTC. Amino acids: CASSLGTGMYGYTF.

The CDR3 coding sequence is TGCGCCAGCAGGGGTAGCGGGGTAAACGAGCAGTACTTC. It is translated as CASRGSGVNEQYF. V usage is TRBV5-1 and J usage is TRBJ2-5, with 8 bases fitting TRBD2. The J call may be in error: the DNA end matches TRBJ2-7 better. This CDR3 spans 13 amino acids. From germline, CDR1 is SGHRS and CDR2 YFSETQ.

The chain employs TRBV6-5 and TRBJ2-1; D possibly corresponds to TRBD1 (6 bases). The CDR3 spans 16 residues. The V end was cut by 6 bases, the J end by 7 bases, with 22 bases between. Germline V gene sequence: CDR1 MNHEY, CDR2 SVGAGI. In DNA, the CDR3 is TGTGCCAGCAGCTTGTGGGGAGCAGGGGATCGGAATGAGCAGTTCTTC. Translated: CASSLWGAGDRNEQFF.

CDR3 DNA sequence: TGTGCCAGCATGGACAGGCGATACACAGATACGCAGTATTTT. Its translation: CASMDRRYTDTQYF. The chain has TRBV21-1 and TRBJ2-3; the table names TRBD1, a call not compared with the DNA. TRBV21-1 is classified as a pseudogene. The length of the CDR3 is 14 residues.

A few counts support this clonotype. J is TRBJ2-5 and V is TRBV20-1; D is perhaps TRBD2 (7 bases). The CDR3 is made up of 13 amino acids. V lost 8 bases and J lost 5, with 18 bases in between. CDR1 and CDR2 (germline): DFQATT, SNEGSKA (reference sequence). Here the CDR3 DNA reads TGCAGTACCCTCATACAGGGAGGGGAGACCCAGTACTTC. This encodes CSTLIQGGETQYF.

This clonotype was counted only a few times. This chain joins TRBV18 and TRBJ2-7; no firm D call. CDR1 and CDR2 (germline): KGHSH, LQKENI. Trimming removed 3 bases from V and 6 bases from J, with 15 bases in between. The CDR3 spans 14 residues. The CDR3 sequence is CASSPPPGNGEQYF. DNA of the CDR3: TGTGCCAGCTCACCCCCCCCGGGTAATGGCGAGCAGTACTTC.

The gene calls are TRBV2 and TRBJ2-3; possible D gene TRBD1, 5 bases. Germline CDR1 reads SNHLY; CDR2 reads FYNNEI. The V gene lost 6 bases and the J gene lost 6 bases, with 16 bases spanning the gap. The CDR3 is made up of 14 amino acids. Here the CDR3 DNA reads TGTGCCAGCAGCCCTATAGGGGCCTTCGATACGCAGTATTTT. Protein sequence: CASSPIGAFDTQYF.

V gene TRBV29-1 combines with J gene TRBJ1-1, with no clear D. V was pared by 2 bases and J by 3 bases, with 13 bases between. CDR3 length equals 14 residues. Germline V lookup: CDR1 SQVTM, CDR2 ANQGSEA. This CDR3 reads CSVENRRADTEAFF. CDR3 DNA: TGCAGCGTTGAAAATCGCCGGGCGGACACTGAAGCTTTCTTT.

CDR3 region: CASSWAPSNSPLHF. CDR3 coding DNA: TGTGCCAGCAGTTGGGCACCCTCCAATTCACCCCTCCACTTT. The chain has TRBV6-5 and TRBJ1-6; D is undetermined. The CDR3 is 14 amino acids. Germline V gene data show CDR1 as MNHEY and CDR2 as SVGAGI. V was cut by 4 bases and J by 7 bases, with 11 bases left in between.

The chain recombines TRBV19 with TRBJ2-5; 8 positions agree with TRBD2. The J call is in doubt because the DNA end fits TRBJ2-7 better. This CDR3 contains 14 residues. The germline gives CDR1 LNHDA, CDR2 SQIVND (reference sequence). CDR3 DNA: TGTGCCAGTAGTTACGGGACTAGACCCTACGAGCAGTACTTC. Amino acids: CASSYGTRPYEQYF.

This clonotype was recorded at least ten times. V usage is TRBV11-3 and J usage is TRBJ2-5; 7 positions match TRBD2. Germline values: CDR1 SGHNT, CDR2 YENEEA. Trimming at V came to 5 bases and at J to 0 bases, leaving 9 bases not matched to a gene. The CDR3 is 16 residues long. CDR3 DNA sequence: TGTGCCAGCAGCCGCGGGGAGGGAGTTTACCAAGAGACCCAGTACTTC. This translates into CASSRGEGVYQETQYF.

This clonotype was recorded a few times. The chain employs TRBV4-2 and TRBJ2-4; 10 positions match TRBD2. In germline, CDR1 is LGHNA, CDR2 YNFKEQ. Losses at the gene ends were 1 base for V and 0 bases for J; bases not matched to a gene: 12. This CDR3 is built from 20 residues. This CDR3 reads CASSQGESSGRVLAKNIQYF. In DNA, the CDR3 is TGTGCCAGCAGCCAAGGAGAATCCAGCGGGAGGGTCCTAGCCAAAAACATTCAGTACTTC.